This TCR beta chain was identified during a study of blood T cell repertoires in COVID-19. The data were produced by immunoSEQ multiplex PCR, yet TCRdb's version contains in-frame clones alone and is incomplete. The sample lists approximately 250,000 clones, around 93% seen once, with about 3% in the top ten. The TCR sequence derives from a man aged 40-55 years who had been exposed to COVID-19. The sequenced material came from PBMCs or T cells enriched from blood (not recorded which).

The CDR3 here is CASSSRTGRSTGELFF. The CDR3 nucleotides read TGTGCCAGCAGCTCAAGGACAGGGAGGAGCACCGGGGAGCTGTTTTTT. The chain employs TRBV7-8 and TRBJ2-2, with 8 bases that match TRBD1. In germline, CDR1 is SGHVS, CDR2 FQNEAQ. This CDR3 comprises 16 residues. Unmatched junction bases numbered 8, after V lost 4 bases and J lost 4 bases.